Following are 5 T cell receptor beta chains from one sample sequenced in a study of cytomegalovirus exposure and HLA in healthy donors (dated by TCRdb to about 2017). Receptors were amplified or captured by the immunoSEQ multiplex PCR assay. The source is immuneACCESS, and TCRdb retained only in-frame sequences with V and J called. Part of the clones is not carried over; for the studies checked, unresolved V genes explain less than half of this, and the remainder is unexplained. The sample table shows under 80,000 clones, and 89% are seen once. The ten most abundant clones make up more than 0.95% of the sample. The specimen sequenced was PBMCs. Receptors were obtained from a woman aged 18 to 35 in good health and CMV-seronegative.

The chain joins TRBV7-9 to TRBJ2-1; 10 bases agree with TRBD2. The V gene's germline CDR1 is SEHNR and CDR2 FQNEAQ (reference sequence). This CDR3 region has 15 residues. V lost 4 bases to trimming and J lost 7 bases; unmatched junction nucleotides: 7. The CDR3 here is CASSSGAGGYNEQFF. The CDR3, as DNA: TGTGCCAGCAGCTCTGGAGCGGGAGGGTATAATGAGCAGTTCTTC.

The chain carries TRBV30 and TRBJ1-3; 7 bases fit TRBD1. The CDR3 is 16 residues long. The V gene's germline CDR1 is GTSNPN and CDR2 SVGIG (reference sequence). V lost 3 bases to trimming and J lost 2 bases; unmatched junction nucleotides: 10. The CDR3 coding sequence is TGTGCCTGGAGCAAAACCACAGGGGATCCTGGAAACACCATATATTTT. It codes for CAWSKTTGDPGNTIYF. Supplemented by reference TRBV30 and TRBJ1-3, the full variable domain reads SQTIHQWPATLVQPVGSPLSLECTVEGTSNPNLYWYRQAAGRGLQLLFYSVGIGQISSEVPQNLSASRPQDRQFILSSKKLLLSDSGFYLCAWSKTTGDPGNTIYFGEGSWLTVV.

The gene calls are TRBV28 and TRBJ1-4; the D gene is possibly TRBD1 (5 bases). The germline V gene has CDR1 MDHEN and CDR2 SYDVKM. Trimming left V 1 base short and J 10 bases short, with 10 bases between. The CDR3 totals 13 residues. The CDR3 DNA reads as TGTGCCAGCAGTTTATCTGGCAGGGCAAAACTGTTTTTT. Residues: CASSLSGRAKLFF.

The chain recombines TRBV6-5 with TRBJ2-1, with a tentative D call TRBD2 (7 bases). Germline CDR1 is MNHEY and CDR2 is SVGAGI. V was shortened by 6 bases and J by 3 bases, with 15 bases between the two germline ends. The CDR3 consists of 15 residues. The chain's CDR3 is CASSSRGALYNEQFF. The CDR3 DNA reads TGTGCCAGCAGCTCCCGGGGGGCCCTCTACAATGAGCAGTTCTTC.

Here the CDR3 reads CAWRPGVPYEQYF. CDR3 in DNA: TGTGCCTGGAGGCCGGGAGTTCCCTACGAGCAGTACTTC. The V and J genes are TRBV30 and TRBJ2-7; TRBD2 is a possible D gene (6 bases). CDR3 length equals 13 residues. V was trimmed by 3 bases and J by 2 bases, leaving 11 bases between them. Germline V gene sequence: CDR1 GTSNPN, CDR2 SVGIG (reference sequence).